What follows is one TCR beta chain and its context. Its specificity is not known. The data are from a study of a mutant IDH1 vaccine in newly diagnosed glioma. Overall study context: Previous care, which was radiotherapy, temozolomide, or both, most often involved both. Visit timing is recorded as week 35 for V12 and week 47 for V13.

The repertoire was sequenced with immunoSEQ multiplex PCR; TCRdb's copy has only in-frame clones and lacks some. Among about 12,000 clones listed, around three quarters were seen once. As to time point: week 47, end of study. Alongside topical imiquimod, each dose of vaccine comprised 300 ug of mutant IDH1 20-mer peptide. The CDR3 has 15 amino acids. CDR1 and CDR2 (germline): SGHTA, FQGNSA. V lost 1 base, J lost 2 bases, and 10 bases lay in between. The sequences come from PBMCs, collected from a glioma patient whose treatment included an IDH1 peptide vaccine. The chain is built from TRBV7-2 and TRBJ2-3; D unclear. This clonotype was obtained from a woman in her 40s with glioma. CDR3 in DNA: TGTGCCAGCAGCTTAGACTGGAGACCCACAGATACGCAGTATTTT. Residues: CASSLDWRPTDTQYF.